Reported below is one T cell receptor (beta chain). The antigen remains unidentified. Germline V gene sequence: CDR1 MNHNS, CDR2 SASEGT. J was trimmed by 4 bases and V by 6 bases; bases with no gene match: 13. The CDR3 sequence is 19 residues long. This sample stems from a study of T cells in Graves' hyperthyroidism and ophthalmopathy. Across the whole study: Peripheral blood draws took place at initial diagnosis, ahead of any treatment. Notes on the study in general: Separation of ophthalmopathy from stable hyperthyroidism was achieved by a 13 V-J model.

TCR beta CDR3 sequences were amplified from RNA transcripts. Primed by the HTBI set, a first-round RT-PCR was run on the TCR CDR3. One entry per CDR3 protein, called by TCRdb with MiXCR from the multiplex PCR reads. Of nearly 600,000 distinct CDR3 sequences listed, 11% to 15% are singletons. Specimen: blood. This chain links TRBV6-1 with TRBJ2-3, with 16 bases identical to TRBD2. The clonotype was recovered from a woman younger than 35 with Graves' ophthalmopathy. The CDR3 region is CASSPSAGLAGGLADTQYF. For the CDR3, the DNA is TGTGCCAGCAGCCCCAGTGCGGGACTAGCGGGAGGGCTGGCAGATACGCAGTATTTT.